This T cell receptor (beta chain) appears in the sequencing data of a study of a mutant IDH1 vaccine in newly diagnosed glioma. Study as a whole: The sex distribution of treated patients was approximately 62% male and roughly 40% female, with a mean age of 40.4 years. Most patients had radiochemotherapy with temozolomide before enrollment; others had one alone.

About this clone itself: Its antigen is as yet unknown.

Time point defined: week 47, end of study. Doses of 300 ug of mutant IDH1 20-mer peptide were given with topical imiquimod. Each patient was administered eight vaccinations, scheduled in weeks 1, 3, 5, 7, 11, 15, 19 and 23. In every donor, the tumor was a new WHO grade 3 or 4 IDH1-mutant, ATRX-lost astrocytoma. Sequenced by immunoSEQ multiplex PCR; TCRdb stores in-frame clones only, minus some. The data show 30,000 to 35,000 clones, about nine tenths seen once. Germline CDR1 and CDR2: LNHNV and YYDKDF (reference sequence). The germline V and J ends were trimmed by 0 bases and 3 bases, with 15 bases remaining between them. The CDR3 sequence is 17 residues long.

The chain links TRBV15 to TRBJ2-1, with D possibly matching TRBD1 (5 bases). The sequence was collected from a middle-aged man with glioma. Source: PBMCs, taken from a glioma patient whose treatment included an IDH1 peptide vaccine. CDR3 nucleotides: TGTGCCACCAGCAGAGATCCCAGGGAAGAGGTCTACAATGAGCAGTTCTTC. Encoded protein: CATSRDPREEVYNEQFF.